This T cell receptor (beta chain) was sequenced for a study of molecular identifiers for immune sequencing clone quantification. Notes on the study in general: Effector cells kept over 99% of their molecules in clones above 20 RNA copies, while naive cells kept under 1% there.

TCRdb re-called the PCR reads through MiXCR, storing one row per CDR3 protein. The table has approximately 590,000 distinct CDR3 sequences, approximately 24% seen once. A note on this clonotype: Its antigen is undetermined. A much larger clone differs by one base, so this may be a read error.

This CDR3 spans 15 amino acids. The chain combines TRBV5-3 with TRBJ1-2; D is unclear. TRBV5-3 is marked as an open reading frame, function uncertain. This TCR was sampled from a human donor in good health. Some libraries in this study had Jurkat cell RNA spiked in. The sample was naive CD8+ T cells from blood, with Jurkat cell RNA spiked in. Subset of the sample: FACS-sorted CD8+CD4-CCR7+CD45RA+ naive T cells. The CDR3, as DNA: TGTGCCAGCAGTCGGACGACTACTCTTAACTATGGCTACGCCTTC. Translated, it gives CASSRTTTLNYGYAF.